The entry below describes one T cell receptor beta chain. Sequencing used immunoSEQ multiplex PCR; TCRdb keeps in-frame clones, though not all of them. The sample contains fewer than 20,000 clones, approximately 70% of which appear only once. This CDR3 comprises 16 residues. Losses at the gene ends were 3 bases for V and 5 bases for J; bases not matched to a gene: 2. The germline gives CDR1 SNHLY, CDR2 FYNNEI. PBMCs were not maintained or expanded in culture before analysis. The data derive from a study of neoadjuvant anti-PD-1 for oral cavity cancer. The sample in question was PBMCs, obtained before nivolumab (anti-PD-1) treatment. The chain employs TRBV2 and TRBJ2-2; TRBD2 matches 14 bases. The TCR sequence derives from a person aged 40 to 85 with oral cavity squamous cell carcinoma. The CDR3 DNA is TGTGCCAGCAGTGAGGGACTAGCGGGAGTTACCGGGGAGCTGTTTTTT. The encoded protein is CASSEGLAGVTGELFF. The full variable domain, its missing parts supplied by reference TRBV2 and TRBJ2-2, is EPEVTQTPSHQVTQMGQEVILRCVPISNHLYFYWYRQILGQKVEFLVSFYNNEISEKSEIFDDQFSVERPDGSNFTLKIRSTKLEDSAMYFCASSEGLAGVTGELFFGEGSRLTVL.